A single T cell receptor (beta chain) is shown here with its context. This clonotype was seen ten or more times. The specificity of this receptor is unknown. The sample holds no much larger clone one base away, and base qualities are not on file. These data originate in a study of HIV-infected children after antiretroviral therapy interruption (dated by TCRdb to 2018 to 2020). Regarding the study in general: Eight children, all with CD4+ count above 500 and viral load below 50 copies/ml, were included, of whom four were on planned treatment interruption and four were on continuous treatment. A median age of around 10 years was recorded in the interruption group, and a median age of roughly 8 years was recorded in the continuous treatment group. Recorded exposure to EBV and CMV was present in most of the participating children. Samples from the interruption arm were taken at week 0, at week 12, at the end of interruption (week 24 or 48), and about 3 years after the study ended. Continuous-treatment samples were analyzed from corresponding weeks 0, 48 and 150. Alongside measurements of thymic output, TCR repertoires of children on planned treatment interruption were compared with TCR repertoires of children on continuous antiretroviral treatment. What the research found in general, with its limitations: In naive CD4+ repertoires of PTI patients, CDR3 sharing between time points fell after interruption began; many sequences were shared between end of interruption and 3 years later. The small number of patients is a limitation, and caution is needed when interpreting the data. An increase in the naive CD4+ Gini coefficient was observed by the end of treatment interruption, suggesting clonal expansion, and a return to baseline was observed by 3 years. The sorted CD45RA+ naive cells might contain minor non-naive CD45RA+ populations, such as EMRA or stem memory cells.

The sample's treatment or condition label, decoded: PENTA 11 planned treatment interruption arm or continuous ART arm. The participants were children from the United Kingdom between 2 and 15 years old who had been on ART with at least three drugs for 24 weeks or longer. Cryopreserved PBMCs with at least 5 million viable cells were required; a few candidate patients were excluded for low viable PBMC yield. Naive CD4+ CD45RA+ CD45RO- T cells were FACS-sorted from thawed PBMCs on a FACSAria III cell sorter. After sorting, cells were fixed, and RNA was extracted with the RNeasy FFPE kit and then with the RNeasy Micro kit. To prepare the library, 3' RACE was applied. To correct PCR amplification bias, TCR libraries were generated from RNA with a 3' RACE protocol that used unique molecular identifiers. As many as 12 amplicon libraries were pooled and then sequenced on an Illumina MiSeq using v2 2x250 paired-end chemistry. On the study's bioinformatics: Reads were processed with Decombinator for assignment of V and J genes and CDR3, and barcode-based correction of errors and PCR bias was applied. Repertoires were subsampled to equal depth before Gini coefficients were calculated with the R ineq package. GLIPH, Hamming distance and a shared triplet metric were used to assess CDR3 similarity. TCRdb reran the public reads through fastp at Q25 and MiXCR, keeping productive beta chains. Rows matching on CDR3 protein sequence are summarized as one entry with the most common DNA and genes. The V and J calls reflect TCRdb's pipeline rather than the authors' work. The sample table shows about 40,000 distinct CDR3 sequences, and about 7% are seen once. The leading ten clones occupy approximately 1% of the sample.

The germline V gene (reference sequence) specifies DFQATT as CDR1 and SNEGSKA as CDR2. Germline trimming amounts to 3 bases on V and 4 bases on J, with 4 as the count of junction bases outside the gene matches. From its cysteine to its phenylalanine, the CDR3 spans 13 amino acids. Just CDR3 DNA is preserved here, 39 bases in frame from base 1. This receptor was obtained from a pool of human donors with HIV. Here the sequenced sample was CD45RA+ CD4+ T cells from PBMCs, pooled from several time points, taken from a donor given antiretroviral therapy, either interrupted or continuous. The cell subset or site label, as the study defines it: naive CD4+ CD45RA+ CD45RO- T cells. Recombination joined TRBV20-1 with TRBJ2-5; a stretch of 8 junction bases matches TRBD1. DNA sequence: TGCAGTGCTAGCGCCGGGACAGGAGAGACCCAGTACTTC. Its amino acids are CSASAGTGETQYF.